The text below deals with one T cell receptor beta chain. Antigen unknown. These data come from a study of vaccination and CD4 T cells after COVID-19. Background on the study: Nasal swab PCR had detected SARS-CoV-2 in convalescent patients, several mild and one severe. The study drew post-COVID samples a median around 100 days after diagnosis (range 35 to 161).

Treatment specified: roughly 10-day PBMC culture with coronavirus spike peptide pools or control peptides (ViraFEST assay). The assay that was used to sequence DNA from cultured CD4+ T cells was the Oncomine TCR Beta short-read assay. In TCRdb, the PCR reads were re-called with MiXCR into one record per CDR3 protein. Of some 16,000 distinct CDR3 sequences listed, about 55% are singletons. The TCR comes from a human donor who had recovered from COVID-19. The sequencing input was CD4+ T cells from blood, cultured in vitro.

CDR3 DNA: TGCAGCGCCGGGCACGGCACCGGGGAGCTGTTTTTT. Amino acid sequence: CSAGHGTGELFF. This chain joins TRBV29-1 and TRBJ2-2; D uncertain. The V gene lost 7 bases and the J gene lost 4 bases, with 10 bases spanning the gap. This CDR3 has 12 residues. CDR1 and CDR2 (germline): SQVTM, ANQGSEA.